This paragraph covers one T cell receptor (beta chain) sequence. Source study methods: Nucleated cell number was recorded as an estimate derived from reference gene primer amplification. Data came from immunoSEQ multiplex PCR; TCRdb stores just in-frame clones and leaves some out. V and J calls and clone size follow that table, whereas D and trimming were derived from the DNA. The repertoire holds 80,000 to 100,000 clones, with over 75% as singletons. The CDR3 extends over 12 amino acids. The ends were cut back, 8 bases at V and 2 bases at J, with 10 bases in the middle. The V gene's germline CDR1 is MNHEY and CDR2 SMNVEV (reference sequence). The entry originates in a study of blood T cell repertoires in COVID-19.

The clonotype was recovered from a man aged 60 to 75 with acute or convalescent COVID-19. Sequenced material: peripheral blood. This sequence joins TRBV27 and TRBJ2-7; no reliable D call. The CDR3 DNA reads TGTGCCAGCGCGAGAACCCCCTACGAGCAGTACTTC. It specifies CASARTPYEQYF.